This is a list of T cell receptor beta chains from one sample in a study of beta chain features in type 1 diabetes. This table comes from immunoSEQ multiplex PCR, and its TCRdb copy is limited to in-frame clones, with some not included. The profile covers roughly 150,000 clones, with about 8.1% appearing a single time and 0.55% to 0.65% taken by the ten largest. The specimen was central memory CD4+ T cells from blood. These receptors originate from a man between 18 and 29 years old in good health. The CDR3 runs from the conserved cysteine through the conserved F or W. The order of the fields is clone size, V gene, J gene, CDR3 protein. Only part of the rows carry a size: once, few, many, or a class if the clone is expanded.

size: few; V: TRBV19; J: TRBJ1-2; CDR3: CASTTLQGNYGYTF
size: few; V: TRBV10-3; J: TRBJ1-1; CDR3: CATVPGQGYTEAFF
size: .; V: TRBV6-5; J: TRBJ1-2; CDR3: CASSPGQAGYTF
size: .; V: TRBV11-3; J: TRBJ2-7; CDR3: CASSNRESYEQYF
size: .; V: TRBV18; J: TRBJ2-7; CDR3: CASSPQGKDDEQYF
size: many; V: TRBV7-2; J: TRBJ2-3; CDR3: CASNQGAGATDTQYF
size: few; V: TRBV7-9; J: TRBJ1-1; CDR3: CASSPGQGNTEAFF
size: many; V: TRBV28; J: TRBJ2-3; CDR3: CASSSGTKGHTDTQYF
size: few; V: TRBV14; J: TRBJ1-1; CDR3: CASSRGQTNTEAFF
size: many; V: TRBV28; J: TRBJ1-2; CDR3: CASNSVDRAYGYTF